The 4 T cell receptor beta chains below all came from one sample that was sequenced in a study of T cells after yellow fever vaccination. TCRdb re-called the 5' RACE reads through MiXCR, storing one row per CDR3 protein. This table holds about 340,000 distinct CDR3 sequences, about 12% found once. Sequenced material: CD4+ T cells sorted from PBMCs, taken 15 days after the yellow fever booster vaccination. These TCRs come from a man younger than 35 who received the YFV17D yellow fever vaccine.

This clonotype was counted a few times. V is TRBV7-3 and J is TRBJ2-5, with a weak D call TRBD2 (8 bases). The CDR3 loop spans 16 amino acids. Trimming shortened V by 5 bases and J by 1 base, and 17 bases separated the two germline ends. Germline CDR1 and CDR2: SGHTA and FQGTGA. In nucleotides, the CDR3 is TGTGCCAGCAGCCCGGGGGGGACAGTTTTCCAAGAGACCCAGTACTTC. Amino acid sequence: CASSPGGTVFQETQYF.

The chain is built from TRBV6-5 and TRBJ1-2, with D uncertain. The germline gives CDR1 MNHEY, CDR2 SVGAGI. The V gene lost 5 bases and the J gene lost 5 bases, with 12 bases spanning the gap. This CDR3 is 13 amino acids long. CDR3 amino acids: CASSATTGYGYTF. The CDR3 DNA follows: TGTGCCAGCAGTGCCACAACGGGGTATGGCTACACCTTC.

This sequence joins TRBV5-1 and TRBJ2-1; 13 positions agree with TRBD2. The J segment lost 10 bases and the V segment lost 4 bases, leaving 8 bases of the junction unmatched. CDR3 length: 15 residues. CDR1 and CDR2 (germline): SGHRS, YFSETQ. The CDR3 nucleotides are TGCGCCAGCAGCGGATGGACTAGCGGGGGAGCGGAGCAGTTCTTC. Encoded protein: CASSGWTSGGAEQFF.

This clonotype was detected many times. The chain links TRBV12-3 or TRBV12-4 to TRBJ1-5; D gene ambiguous. CDR3 length: 15 residues. Trimming left V 1 base short and J 3 bases short, with 10 bases between. CDR3 coding DNA: TGTGCCAGCAGTTTAGGGGGTTCGGTCAATCAGCCCCAGCATTTT. Amino acids: CASSLGGSVNQPQHF.